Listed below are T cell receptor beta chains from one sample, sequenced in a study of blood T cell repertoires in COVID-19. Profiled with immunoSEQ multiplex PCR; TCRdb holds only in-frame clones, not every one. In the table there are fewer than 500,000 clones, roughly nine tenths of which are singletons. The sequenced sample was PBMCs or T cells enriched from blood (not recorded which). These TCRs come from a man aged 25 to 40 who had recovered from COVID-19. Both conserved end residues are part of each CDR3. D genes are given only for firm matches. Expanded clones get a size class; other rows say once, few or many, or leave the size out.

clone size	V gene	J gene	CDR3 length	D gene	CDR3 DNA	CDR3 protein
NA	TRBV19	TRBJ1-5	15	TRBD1	TGTGCCAGTAGTATCGGACAGGGAAGCAATCAGCCCCAGCATTTT	CASSIGQGSNQPQHF
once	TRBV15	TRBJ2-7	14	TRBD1	TGTGCCACCAGGGGACTGGACAGGGGATACGAGCAGTACTTC	CATRGLDRGYEQYF
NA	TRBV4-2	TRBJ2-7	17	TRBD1	TGTGCCAGCAGCCAAGGATTGGGAACAGGGGGAACCTACGAGCAGTACTTC	CASSQGLGTGGTYEQYF
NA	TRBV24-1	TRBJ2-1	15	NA	TGTGCCACCAGTGATCCCCTCCGCGGGTACAATGAGCAGTTCTTC	CATSDPLRGYNEQFF
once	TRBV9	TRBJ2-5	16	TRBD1	TGTGCCAGCAGCGTCCAAACAGGGGACACTGGGGAGACCCAGTACTTC	CASSVQTGDTGETQYF
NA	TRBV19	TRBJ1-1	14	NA	TGTGCCAGTAGTATAACGGGGGGAAACGCTGAAGCTTTCTTT	CASSITGGNAEAFF
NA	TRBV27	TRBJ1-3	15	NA	TGTGCCAGCAGTCCCTGGGGGGGCTCTGGAAACACCATATATTTT	CASSPWGGSGNTIYF
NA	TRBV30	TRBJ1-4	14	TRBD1	TGTGCCTGGAGTGGGACAGGGGTTGGAGAAAAACTGTTTTTT	CAWSGTGVGEKLFF
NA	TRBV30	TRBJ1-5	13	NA	TGTGCCTGGAGTGAAGGGGAGGGTCAGCCCCAGCATTTT	CAWSEGEGQPQHF
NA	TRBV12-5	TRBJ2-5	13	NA	TGTGCTAGTTACGGTCCGGTGGAAGAGACCCAGTACTTC	CASYGPVEETQYF
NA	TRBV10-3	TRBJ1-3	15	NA	TGTGCCATCAGTGAGTCGAACGCCGGGGGAAACACCATATATTTT	CAISESNAGGNTIYF
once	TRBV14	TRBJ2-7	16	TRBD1	TGTGCCAGCAGCCAAGGTTACCCGGGACAGGGCTACGAGCAGTACTTC	CASSQGYPGQGYEQYF
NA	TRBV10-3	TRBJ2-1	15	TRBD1	TGTGCCTCAACCACCACAACAGGGGCAACGGATGAGCAGTTCTTC	CASTTTTGATDEQFF
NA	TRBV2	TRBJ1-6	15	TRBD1	TGTGCCAGCAGCGGACAGGGGGCGAGTAATTCACCCCTCCACTTT	CASSGQGASNSPLHF
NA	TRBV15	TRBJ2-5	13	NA	TGTGCCACCAGCAGAGAGCTAGAAGAGACCCAGTACTTC	CATSRELEETQYF